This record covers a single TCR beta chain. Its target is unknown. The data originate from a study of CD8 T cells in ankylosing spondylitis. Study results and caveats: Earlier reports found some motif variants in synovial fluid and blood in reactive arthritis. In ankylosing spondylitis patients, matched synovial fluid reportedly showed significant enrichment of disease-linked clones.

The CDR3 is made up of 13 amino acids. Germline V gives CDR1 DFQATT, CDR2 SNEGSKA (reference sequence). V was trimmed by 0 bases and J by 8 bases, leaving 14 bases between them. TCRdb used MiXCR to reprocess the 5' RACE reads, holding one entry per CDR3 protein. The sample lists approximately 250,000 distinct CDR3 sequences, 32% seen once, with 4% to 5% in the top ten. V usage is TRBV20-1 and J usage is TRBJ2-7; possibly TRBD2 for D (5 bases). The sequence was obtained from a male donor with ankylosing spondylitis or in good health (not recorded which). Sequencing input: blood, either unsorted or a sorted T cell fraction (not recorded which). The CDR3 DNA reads TGCAGTGCTAGAGATTTGAACTGGGAGAAGCAGTACTTC. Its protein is CSARDLNWEKQYF.